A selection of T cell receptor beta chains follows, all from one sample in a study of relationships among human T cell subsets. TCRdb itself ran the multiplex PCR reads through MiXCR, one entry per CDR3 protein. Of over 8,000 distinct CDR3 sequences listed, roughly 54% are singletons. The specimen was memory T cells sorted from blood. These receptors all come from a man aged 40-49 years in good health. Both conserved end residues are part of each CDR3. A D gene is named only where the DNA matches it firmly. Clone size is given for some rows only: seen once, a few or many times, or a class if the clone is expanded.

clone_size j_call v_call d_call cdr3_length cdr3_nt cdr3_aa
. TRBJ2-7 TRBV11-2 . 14 TGTGCCAGCAGCTTAGTACGCCAGGGTTACGAGCAGTACTTC CASSLVRQGYEQYF
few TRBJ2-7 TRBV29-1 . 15 TGCAGCGTGGGTATTTTGGGCAGAGGGACCTACGAGCAGTACTTC CSVGILGRGTYEQYF
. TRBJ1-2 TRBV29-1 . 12 TGCAGCGCCCTTCGGGGTGGTGCTGGCTACACCTTC CSALRGGAGYTF
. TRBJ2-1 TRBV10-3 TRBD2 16 TGTGCCATCAGTGAGTCTAGCGGGATCACCTACAATGAGCAGTTCTTC CAISESSGITYNEQFF
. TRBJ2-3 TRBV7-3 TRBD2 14 TGTGCCAGCTCTAGCGGGGGGAGCACAGATACGCAGTATTTT CASSSGGSTDTQYF
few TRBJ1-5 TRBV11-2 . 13 TGTGCCAGCAGCTCCTCAATAAATCAGCCCCAGCATTTT CASSSSINQPQHF
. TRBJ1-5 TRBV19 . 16 TGTGCCAGTAGTCTCCGCCTCGGGTCTAGCAATCAGCCCCAGCATTTT CASSLRLGSSNQPQHF
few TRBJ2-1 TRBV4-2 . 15 TGTGCCAGCAGCCAACCTACTAGGGGGGGAAATGAGCAGTTCTTC CASSQPTRGGNEQFF
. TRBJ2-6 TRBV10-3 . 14 TGTGCCATCAGTGGTTCCTCTGGGGCCAACGTCCTGACTTTC CAISGSSGANVLTF
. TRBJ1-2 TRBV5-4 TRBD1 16 TGTGCCAGCAGCTGGATAGGCGGGGGACAGGAGGGAGGCTACACCTTC CASSWIGGGQEGGYTF
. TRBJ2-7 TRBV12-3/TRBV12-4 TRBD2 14 TGTGCCAGCCTCCCGGGCGGGGGTTACTACGAGCAGTACTTC CASLPGGGYYEQYF
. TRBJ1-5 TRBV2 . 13 TGTGCCAGCAGAGGGGGGTTGAGACAGCCCCAGCATTTT CASRGGLRQPQHF
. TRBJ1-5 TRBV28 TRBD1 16 TGTGCCAGCAGTACCCCCGGGACAGGGAGCAATCAGCCCCAGCATTTT CASSTPGTGSNQPQHF
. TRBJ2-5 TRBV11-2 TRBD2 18 TGTGCCAGCAGCGCCCGGACTAGCGGGAGGGCCCTCGGAGAGACCCAGTACTTC CASSARTSGRALGETQYF